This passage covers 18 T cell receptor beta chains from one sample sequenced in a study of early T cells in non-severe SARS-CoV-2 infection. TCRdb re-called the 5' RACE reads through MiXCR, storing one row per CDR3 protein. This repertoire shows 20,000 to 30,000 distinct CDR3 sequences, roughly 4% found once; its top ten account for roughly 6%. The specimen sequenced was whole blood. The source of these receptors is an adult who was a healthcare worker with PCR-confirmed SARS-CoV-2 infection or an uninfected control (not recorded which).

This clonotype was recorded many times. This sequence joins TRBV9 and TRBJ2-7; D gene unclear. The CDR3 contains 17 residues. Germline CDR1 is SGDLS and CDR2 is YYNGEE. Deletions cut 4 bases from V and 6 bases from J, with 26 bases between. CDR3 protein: CASSPQYTLSSKGEQYF. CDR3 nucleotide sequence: TGTGCCAGCAGCCCACAGTACACCCTGTCTTCAAAGGGCGAGCAGTACTTC. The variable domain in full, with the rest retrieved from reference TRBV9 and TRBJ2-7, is DSGVTQTPKHLITATGQRVTLRCSPRSGDLSVYWYQQSLDQGLQFLIQYYNGEERAKGNILERFSAQQFPDLHSELNLSSLELGDSALYFCASSPQYTLSSKGEQYFGPGTRLTVT.

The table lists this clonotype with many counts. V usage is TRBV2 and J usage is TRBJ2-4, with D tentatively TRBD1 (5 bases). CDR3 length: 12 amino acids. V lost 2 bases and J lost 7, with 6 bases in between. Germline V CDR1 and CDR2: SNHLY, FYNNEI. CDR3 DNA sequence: TGTGCCAGCAGTGAACAGGGTAACATTCAGTACTTC. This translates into CASSEQGNIQYF.

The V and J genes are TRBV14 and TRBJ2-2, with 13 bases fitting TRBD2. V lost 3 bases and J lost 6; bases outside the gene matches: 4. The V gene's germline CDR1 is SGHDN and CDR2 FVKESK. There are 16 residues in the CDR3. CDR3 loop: CASSQRTSGSAGELFF. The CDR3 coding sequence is TGTGCCAGCAGCCAGAGGACTAGCGGGAGCGCCGGGGAGCTGTTTTTT.

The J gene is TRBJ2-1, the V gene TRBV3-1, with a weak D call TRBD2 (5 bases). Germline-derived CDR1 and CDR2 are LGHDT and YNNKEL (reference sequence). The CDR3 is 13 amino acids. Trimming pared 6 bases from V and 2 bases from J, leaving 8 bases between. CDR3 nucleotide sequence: TGTGCCAGCAGGTTCGGGGCCTACAATGAGCAGTTCTTC. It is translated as CASRFGAYNEQFF.

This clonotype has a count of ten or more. CDR3 DNA sequence: TGTGCCAGCAGTGAAAGGCGGTTGAACACTGAAGCTTTCTTT. Amino acids: CASSERRLNTEAFF. The chain has TRBV2 and TRBJ1-1; D is unresolved. Germline V gene lookup returns CDR1 SNHLY and CDR2 FYNNEI. V shed 2 bases and J shed 0 bases, with 7 bases lying between them. CDR3 length: 14 residues.

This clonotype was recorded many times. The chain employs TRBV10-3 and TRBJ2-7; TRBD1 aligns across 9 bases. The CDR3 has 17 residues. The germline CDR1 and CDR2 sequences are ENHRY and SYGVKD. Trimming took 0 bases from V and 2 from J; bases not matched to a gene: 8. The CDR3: CAISESGADRGTYEQYF. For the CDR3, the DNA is TGTGCCATCAGTGAGTCGGGAGCGGACAGGGGTACCTACGAGCAGTACTTC.

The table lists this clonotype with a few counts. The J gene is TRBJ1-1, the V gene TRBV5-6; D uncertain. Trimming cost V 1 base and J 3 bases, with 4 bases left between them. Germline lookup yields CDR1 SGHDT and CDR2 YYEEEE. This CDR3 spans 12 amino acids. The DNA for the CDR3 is TGTGCCAGCAGCTTGCCGGACACTGAAGCTTTCTTT. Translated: CASSLPDTEAFF.

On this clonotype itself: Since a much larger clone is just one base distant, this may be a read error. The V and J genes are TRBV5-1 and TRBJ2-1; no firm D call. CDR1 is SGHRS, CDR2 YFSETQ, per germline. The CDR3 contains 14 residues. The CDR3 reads CANSYGSINNEQFF. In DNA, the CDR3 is TGCGCCAACAGCTACGGGTCAATTAACAATGAGCAGTTCTTC.

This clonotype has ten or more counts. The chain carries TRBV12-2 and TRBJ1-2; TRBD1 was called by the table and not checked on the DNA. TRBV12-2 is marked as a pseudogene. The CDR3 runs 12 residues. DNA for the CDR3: TGTGCAAGTCACCTGATGGGGGCCGGCTACACCTTC. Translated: CASHLMGAGYTF.

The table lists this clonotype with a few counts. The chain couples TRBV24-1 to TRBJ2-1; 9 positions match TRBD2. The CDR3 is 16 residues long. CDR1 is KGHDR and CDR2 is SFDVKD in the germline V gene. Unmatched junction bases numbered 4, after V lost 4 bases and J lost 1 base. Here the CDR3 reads CATSDPAGGSYNEQFF. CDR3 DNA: TGTGCCACCAGTGACCCTGCGGGAGGGTCCTACAATGAGCAGTTCTTC.

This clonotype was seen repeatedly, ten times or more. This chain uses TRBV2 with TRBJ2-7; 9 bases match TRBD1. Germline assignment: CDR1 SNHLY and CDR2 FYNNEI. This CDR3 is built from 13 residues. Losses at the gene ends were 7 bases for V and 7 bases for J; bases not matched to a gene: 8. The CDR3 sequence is CASIGTGSQEQYF. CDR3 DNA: TGTGCCAGCATCGGGACAGGGTCTCAGGAGCAGTACTTC.

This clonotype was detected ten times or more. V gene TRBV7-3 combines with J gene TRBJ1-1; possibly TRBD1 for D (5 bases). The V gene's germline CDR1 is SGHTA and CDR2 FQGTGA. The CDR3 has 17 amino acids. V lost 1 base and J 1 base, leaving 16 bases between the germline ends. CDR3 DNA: TGTGCCAGCAGCTTAAGCGGGGGGAATCCACGGAACACTGAAGCTTTCTTT. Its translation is CASSLSGGNPRNTEAFF.

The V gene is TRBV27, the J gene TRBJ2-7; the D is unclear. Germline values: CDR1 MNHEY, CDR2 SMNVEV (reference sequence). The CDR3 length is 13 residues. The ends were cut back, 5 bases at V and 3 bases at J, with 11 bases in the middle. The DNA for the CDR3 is TGTGCCAGCAGTAGGCGTATATACTACGAGCAGTACTTC. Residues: CASSRRIYYEQYF.

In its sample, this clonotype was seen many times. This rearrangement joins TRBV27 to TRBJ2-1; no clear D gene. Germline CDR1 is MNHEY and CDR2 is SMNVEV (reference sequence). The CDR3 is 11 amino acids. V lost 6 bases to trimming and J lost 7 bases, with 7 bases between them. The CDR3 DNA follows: TGTGCCAGCAGGCTTATAAATGAGCAGTTCTTC. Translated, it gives CASRLINEQFF.

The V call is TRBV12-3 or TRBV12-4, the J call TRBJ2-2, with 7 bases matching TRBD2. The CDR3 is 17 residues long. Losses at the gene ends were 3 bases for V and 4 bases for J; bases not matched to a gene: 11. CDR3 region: CASSFLRLADTTGELFF. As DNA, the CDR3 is TGTGCCAGCAGTTTTCTCCGGCTAGCGGATACCACCGGGGAGCTGTTTTTT.

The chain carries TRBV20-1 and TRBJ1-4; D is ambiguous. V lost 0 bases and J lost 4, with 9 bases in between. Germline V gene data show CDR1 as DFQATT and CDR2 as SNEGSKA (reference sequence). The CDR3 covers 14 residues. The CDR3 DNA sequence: TGCAGTGCTAGAGATACGCGAAATAATGAAAAACTGTTTTTT. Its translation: CSARDTRNNEKLFF.

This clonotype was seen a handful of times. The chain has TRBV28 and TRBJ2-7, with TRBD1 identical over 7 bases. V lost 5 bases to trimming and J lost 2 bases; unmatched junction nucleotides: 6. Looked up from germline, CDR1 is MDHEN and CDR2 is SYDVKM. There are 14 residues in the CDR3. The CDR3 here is CASSPPGQPYEQYF. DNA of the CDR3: TGTGCCAGCAGTCCGCCGGGACAGCCCTACGAGCAGTACTTC.

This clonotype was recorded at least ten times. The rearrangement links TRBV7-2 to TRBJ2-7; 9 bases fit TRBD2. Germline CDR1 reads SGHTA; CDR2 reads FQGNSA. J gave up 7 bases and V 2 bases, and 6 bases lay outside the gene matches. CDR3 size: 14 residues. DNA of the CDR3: TGTGCCAGCAGCTTATCCCTGACTAGCGGTGAGCAGTACTTC. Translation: CASSLSLTSGEQYF. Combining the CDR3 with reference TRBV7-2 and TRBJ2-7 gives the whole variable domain GAGVSQSPSNKVTEKGKDVELRCDPISGHTALYWYRQSLGQGLEFLIYFQGNSAPDKSGLPSDRFSAERTGGSVSTLTIQRTQQEDSAVYLCASSLSLTSGEQYFGPGTRLTVT.